These 25 T cell receptor beta chains were all obtained from the same sample, sequenced in a study of cytomegalovirus exposure and HLA in healthy donors (dated by TCRdb to the late 2010s). Libraries were prepared through the immunoSEQ multiplex PCR assay. A mixture of 60 forward primers for TCR Vbeta segments and 13 reverse primers for TCR Jbeta segments was used in the multiplex PCR. TCRdb retrieved this table from immuneACCESS and kept in-frame rearrangements only. Not all clones are present; in checked studies, unresolved V genes account for under half, and no reason is known for the remainder. Present in this sample are under 200,000 clones, approximately 80% of which were seen just once. Less than 4.5% of the sample belongs to the ten largest clones. The sample taken for sequencing was PBMCs. These receptors were taken from a man aged 25-45 years in good health and CMV-seropositive.

This clone was seen more than once but under ten times. J is TRBJ2-1 and V is TRBV6-1; 12 bases agree with TRBD2. Germline CDR1 is MNHNS and CDR2 is SASEGT. CDR3 size: 13 residues. With V trimmed by 11 bases and J by 9 bases, 8 bases remained unmatched. The CDR3 loop is CAGRLAGEGEQFF. The CDR3 region has the DNA TGTGCCGGTAGACTAGCGGGGGAGGGTGAGCAGTTCTTC.

The J gene is TRBJ2-3, the V gene TRBV9; 9 bases match TRBD1. Germline CDR1 reads SGDLS; CDR2 reads YYNGEE. This CDR3 spans 15 amino acids. With 3 bases clipped from V and 1 base from J, the junction kept 3 bases outside the gene matches. The CDR3 sequence is CASSGQGGGTDTQYF. The CDR3 DNA follows: TGTGCCAGCAGCGGACAGGGGGGTGGCACAGATACGCAGTATTTT.

The V call is TRBV7-6, the J call TRBJ2-3, with 7 bases fitting TRBD2. The CDR3 length is 17 residues. Unmatched junction bases numbered 10, after V lost 0 bases and J lost 4 bases. Germline values: CDR1 SGHVS, CDR2 FNYEAQ. The CDR3 sequence is CASSLARDYRQADTQYF. CDR3 DNA: TGTGCCAGCAGCTTAGCCCGGGACTACCGCCAGGCAGATACGCAGTATTTT.

The chain employs TRBV7-9 and TRBJ1-1; 7 nucleotides align to TRBD1. The CDR3 sequence is 14 residues long. V lost 3 bases and J lost 1; bases outside the gene matches: 2. Germline V gives CDR1 SEHNR, CDR2 FQNEAQ (reference sequence). The CDR3 sequence: CASSFRTGNTEAFF. CDR3 sequence (DNA): TGTGCCAGCAGCTTCCGGACAGGGAACACTGAAGCTTTCTTT. The variable domain in full, with the rest retrieved from reference TRBV7-9 and TRBJ1-1, is DTGVSQNPRHKITKRGQNVTFRCDPISEHNRLYWYRQTLGQGPEFLTYFQNEAQLEKSRLLSDRFSAERPKGSFSTLEIQRTEQGDSAMYLCASSFRTGNTEAFFGQGTRLTVV.

CDR3 residues: CASSGGGNYGYTF. CDR3 nucleotide sequence: TGTGCCAGCAGCGGGGGGGGGAACTATGGCTACACCTTC. The rearrangement joins TRBV2 to TRBJ1-2; a weak D match, TRBD1 (5 bases). The V and J ends lost 6 bases and 2 bases respectively, with 10 bases between them. The CDR3 sequence is 13 residues long. The germline V gene has CDR1 SNHLY and CDR2 FYNNEI.

This clone was detected a few times. The chain joins TRBV19 to TRBJ2-4, with 8 nucleotides matching TRBD1. CDR3 length: 14 residues. Germline V gene sequence: CDR1 LNHDA, CDR2 SQIVND (reference sequence). Losses at the gene ends were 5 bases for V and 4 bases for J; bases not matched to a gene: 4. CDR3 nucleotides: TGTGCCAGTAGTGAGGACAGGGCGAAAAACATTCAGTACTTC. Encoded protein: CASSEDRAKNIQYF.

The chain links TRBV29-1 to TRBJ2-5, with D maybe TRBD2 (5 bases). This CDR3 spans 14 amino acids. Germline-derived CDR1 and CDR2 are SQVTM and ANQGSEA. Trimming left V 7 bases short and J 4 bases short, with 19 bases between. The CDR3 sequence is CSARGHEGGETQYF. The CDR3 coding sequence is TGCAGCGCCCGCGGGCACGAAGGTGGAGAGACCCAGTACTTC.

The chain has TRBV4-1 and TRBJ2-3; no clear D. The V end lost 0 bases, the J end lost 4 bases, and 11 bases lay between the germline ends. The CDR3 is 15 residues long. Germline CDR1 MGHRA, CDR2 YSYEKL. In DNA form, the CDR3 reads TGCGCCAGCAGCCAAGAAAGTCAGTCCCCAGATACGCAGTATTTT. It yields the protein CASSQESQSPDTQYF.

The V gene is TRBV5-1, the J gene TRBJ2-5; no clear D gene. Germline CDR1 and CDR2: SGHRS and YFSETQ. CDR3 length equals 14 residues. V was shortened by 1 base and J by 2 bases, with 9 bases between the two germline ends. CDR3 nucleotides: TGCGCCAGCAGCTTGTCGACAAGTCAAGAGACCCAGTACTTC. Protein: CASSLSTSQETQYF.

This clone was counted between two and nine times. CDR3 region: CASTPGGDEQYF. For the CDR3, the DNA is TGTGCCAGCACCCCCGGGGGGGACGAGCAGTACTTC. This chain links TRBV6-5 with TRBJ2-7, with 8 bases lining up with TRBD2. The CDR3 is 12 amino acids. CDR1 and CDR2 (germline): MNHEY, SVGAGI. Germline trimming cut 7 bases from V and 5 bases from J; bases unmatched to any gene: 4.

The chain is built from TRBV25-1 and TRBJ2-7; D ambiguous. The CDR3 extends over 12 amino acids. The V and J ends lost 2 bases and 6 bases respectively, with 8 bases between them. Germline V lookup: CDR1 MGHDK, CDR2 SYGVNS. In nucleotides, the CDR3 is TGTGCCAGCAGTGAAACCACGGGCGAGCAGTACTTC. Protein product: CASSETTGEQYF.

This clone was seen only a few times. This sequence joins TRBV9 and TRBJ2-3, with a possible D match to TRBD2 (6 bases). With 1 base removed from V and 4 bases from J, the gap between germline ends came to 16 bases. Germline assignment: CDR1 SGDLS and CDR2 YYNGEE. The CDR3 length is 16 residues. In DNA form, the CDR3 reads TGTGCCAGCAGCGTATGGGACTCCGGAGGAGCAGATACGCAGTATTTT. Translated, it gives CASSVWDSGGADTQYF. Full variable domain (remainder filled in from reference TRBV9 and TRBJ2-3): DSGVTQTPKHLITATGQRVTLRCSPRSGDLSVYWYQQSLDQGLQFLIQYYNGEERAKGNILERFSAQQFPDLHSELNLSSLELGDSALYFCASSVWDSGGADTQYFGPGTRLTVL.

The V call is TRBV6-1, the J call TRBJ2-3, with D perhaps TRBD2 (6 bases). Trimming left V 4 bases short and J 10 bases short, with 15 bases between. Looked up from germline, CDR1 is MNHNS and CDR2 is SASEGT. CDR3 length: 13 residues. The CDR3 bases are TGTGCCAGCAGTGCTCGGGAGATGGATCCGCAGTATTTT. Amino acids: CASSAREMDPQYF.

The genes are TRBV6-1 and TRBJ2-3; D is possibly TRBD1 (7 bases). V was clipped by 6 bases and J by 0 bases, with 13 bases between them. Germline values: CDR1 MNHNS, CDR2 SASEGT. The CDR3 covers 15 residues. Written as DNA, the CDR3 is TGTGCCAGCAGGGTGACAGGGAGGAGCACAGATACGCAGTATTTT. This gives the protein CASRVTGRSTDTQYF.

Remarks on this clone: Other DNA variants within this sample encode the same CDR3. The genes are TRBV4-1 and TRBJ1-6; TRBD1 aligns across 8 bases. CDR1 and CDR2 from the germline V gene are MGHRA and YSYEKL. The CDR3 runs 15 residues. With V trimmed by 1 base and J by 7 bases, 3 bases remained unmatched. CDR3 nucleotide sequence: TGCGCCAGCAGCCAAGGGACAGGGTTAAATTCACCCCTCCACTTT. Protein product: CASSQGTGLNSPLHF.

The J gene is TRBJ2-7, the V gene TRBV7-9, with 7 bases lining up with TRBD1. V trimming: 2 bases; J trimming: 3 bases; junction bases outside the gene matches: 7. CDR1 and CDR2 from the germline V gene are SEHNR and FQNEAQ (reference sequence). The length of the CDR3 is 15 residues. The CDR3: CASSLTGDTFYEQYF. The CDR3 nucleotides read TGTGCCAGCAGCTTAACAGGGGATACTTTCTACGAGCAGTACTTC. The full variable domain, rest sourced from reference TRBV7-9 and TRBJ2-7, is DTGVSQNPRHKITKRGQNVTFRCDPISEHNRLYWYRQTLGQGPEFLTYFQNEAQLEKSRLLSDRFSAERPKGSFSTLEIQRTEQGDSAMYLCASSLTGDTFYEQYFGPGTRLTVT.

This clone has just a few counts. CDR3 coding DNA: TGTGCCAGCAGTTTCAGCGGGGGGGTGGAGACCCAGTACTTC. Translating gives CASSFSGGVETQYF. The chain couples TRBV6-1 to TRBJ2-5; 10 bases fit TRBD2. The germline gives CDR1 MNHNS, CDR2 SASEGT. The CDR3 is 14 residues long. V lost 5 bases, J lost 5 bases, and 5 bases stayed unmatched.

The rearrangement links TRBV6-1 to TRBJ1-6, with 7 bases aligning to TRBD1. J gave up 8 bases and V 1 base, and 8 bases lay outside the gene matches. The length of the CDR3 is 16 residues. The germline V gene encodes CDR1 MNHNS and CDR2 SASEGT. This chain's CDR3 is CASSEGQGSFYSPLHF. Written as DNA, the CDR3 is TGTGCCAGCAGTGAAGGACAGGGTAGTTTTTATTCACCCCTCCACTTT.

The J gene is TRBJ2-5, the V gene TRBV28, with a tentative D call TRBD1 (5 bases). Trimming shortened V by 5 bases and J by 5 bases, and 21 bases separated the two germline ends. Germline lookup yields CDR1 MDHEN and CDR2 SYDVKM. The CDR3 loop spans 16 amino acids. This chain's CDR3 is CASSREHTGLGETQYF. The CDR3 bases are TGTGCCAGCAGTCGCGAGCACACAGGCCTCGGGGAGACCCAGTACTTC.

CDR3 in DNA: TGTGCCAGCAGCTTAAAACCAGGGGATCTTCGTGGCTACACCTTC. It is translated as CASSLKPGDLRGYTF. This sequence joins TRBV7-3 and TRBJ1-2; TRBD1 is a possible D gene (6 bases). V lost 1 base and J 7 bases, leaving 16 bases between the germline ends. Germline V gene data show CDR1 as SGHTA and CDR2 as FQGTGA. The CDR3 totals 15 residues.

This clone occurred once. The CDR3 is CASSTHREIAYGYTF. The DNA for the CDR3 is TGTGCCAGCAGCACCCACAGGGAAATCGCGTATGGCTACACCTTC. The chain combines TRBV7-9 with TRBJ1-2; D might be TRBD1 (6 bases). This CDR3 contains 15 residues. Trimming removed 5 bases at V and 5 bases at J, with 18 bases between. Looked up from germline, CDR1 is SEHNR and CDR2 is FQNEAQ (reference sequence).

This clone was counted only a few times. The gene calls are TRBV6-1 and TRBJ1-1; TRBD1 is a possible D gene (6 bases). CDR1 and CDR2 (germline): MNHNS, SASEGT. Trimming removed 0 bases at V and 2 bases at J, with 10 bases between. The CDR3 covers 15 residues. CDR3 amino acids: CASSEAQGPNTEAFF. The CDR3 DNA reads as TGTGCCAGCAGTGAAGCACAGGGACCAAACACTGAAGCTTTCTTT.

This chain connects TRBV28 to TRBJ1-1; tentative D call: TRBD1 (5 bases). Germline CDR1 and CDR2: MDHEN and SYDVKM. The length of the CDR3 is 14 residues. V gave up 5 bases and J gave up 0 bases, with 10 bases separating them. CDR3 nucleotide sequence: TGTGCCAGCAGTCTTCGACAGATGAACACTGAAGCTTTCTTT. Encoded protein: CASSLRQMNTEAFF. The whole variable domain, remainder taken from reference TRBV28 and TRBJ1-1, is DVKVTQSSRYLVKRTGEKVFLECVQDMDHENMFWYRQDPGLGLRLIYFSYDVKMKEKGDIPEGYSVSREKKERFSLILESASTNQTSMYLCASSLRQMNTEAFFGQGTRLTVV.

This clone came up a few times. V gene TRBV30 combines with J gene TRBJ1-6; D gene unclear. CDR1 GTSNPN and CDR2 SVGIG come from the germline V gene (reference sequence). V was clipped by 4 bases and J by 5 bases, with 12 bases between them. This CDR3 comprises 14 residues. The DNA for the CDR3 is TGTGCCTGGACCACGGGAGGAGATAATTCACCCCTCCACTTT. Translation gives CAWTTGGDNSPLHF. The full variable domain, rest sourced from reference TRBV30 and TRBJ1-6, is SQTIHQWPATLVQPVGSPLSLECTVEGTSNPNLYWYRQAAGRGLQLLFYSVGIGQISSEVPQNLSASRPQDRQFILSSKKLLLSDSGFYLCAWTTGGDNSPLHFGNGTRLTVT.

The genes are TRBV28 and TRBJ1-1; tentatively, D is TRBD1 (6 bases). Germline CDR1 reads MDHEN; CDR2 reads SYDVKM. Trimming removed 11 bases at V and 3 bases at J, with 25 bases between. The CDR3 totals 16 residues. CDR3 amino acids: CAGATVGATAHTEAFF. As DNA, the CDR3 is TGTGCCGGCGCAACCGTGGGGGCGACTGCCCACACTGAAGCTTTCTTT.